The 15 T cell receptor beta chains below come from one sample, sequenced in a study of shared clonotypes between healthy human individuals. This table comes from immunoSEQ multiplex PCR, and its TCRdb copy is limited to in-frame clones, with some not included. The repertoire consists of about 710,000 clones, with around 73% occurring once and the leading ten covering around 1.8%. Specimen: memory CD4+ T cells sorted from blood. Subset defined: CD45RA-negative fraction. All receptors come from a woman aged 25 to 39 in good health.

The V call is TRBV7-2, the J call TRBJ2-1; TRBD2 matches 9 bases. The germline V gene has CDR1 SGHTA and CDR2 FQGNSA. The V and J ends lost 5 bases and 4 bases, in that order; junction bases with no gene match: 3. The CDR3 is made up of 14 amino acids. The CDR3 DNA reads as TGTGCCAGCAGCGAAACTAGCGGGTACAATGAGCAGTTCTTC. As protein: CASSETSGYNEQFF.

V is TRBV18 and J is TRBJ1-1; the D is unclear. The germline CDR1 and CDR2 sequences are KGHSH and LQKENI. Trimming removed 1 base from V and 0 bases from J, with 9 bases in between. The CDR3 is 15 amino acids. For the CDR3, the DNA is TGTGCCAGCTCACCACTCGCAGTCATGAACACTGAAGCTTTCTTT. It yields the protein CASSPLAVMNTEAFF.

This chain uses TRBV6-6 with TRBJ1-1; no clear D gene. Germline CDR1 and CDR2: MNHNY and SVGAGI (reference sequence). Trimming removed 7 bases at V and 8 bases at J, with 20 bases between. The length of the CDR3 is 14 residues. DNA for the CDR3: TGTGCCAGCAAAACCCAGCCAGACCGGGCAGAAGCTTTCTTT. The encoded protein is CASKTQPDRAEAFF.

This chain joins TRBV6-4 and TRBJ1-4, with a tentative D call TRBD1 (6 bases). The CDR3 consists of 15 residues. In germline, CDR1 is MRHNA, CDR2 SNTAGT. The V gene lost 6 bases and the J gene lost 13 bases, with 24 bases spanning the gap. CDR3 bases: TGTGCCAGCAGCGGTGGGGGGGGCCCTGGAGTAGGACTGTTTTTT. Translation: CASSGGGGPGVGLFF.

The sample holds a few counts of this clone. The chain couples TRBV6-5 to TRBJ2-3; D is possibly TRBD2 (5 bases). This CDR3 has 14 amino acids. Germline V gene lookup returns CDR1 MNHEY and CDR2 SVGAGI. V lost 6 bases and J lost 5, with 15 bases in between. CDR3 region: CASSLISGGDTQYF. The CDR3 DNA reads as TGTGCCAGCAGCCTCATCAGCGGAGGAGATACGCAGTATTTT.

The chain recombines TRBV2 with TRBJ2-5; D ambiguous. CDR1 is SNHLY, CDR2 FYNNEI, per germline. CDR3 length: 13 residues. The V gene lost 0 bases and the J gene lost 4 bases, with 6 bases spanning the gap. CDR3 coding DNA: TGTGCCAGCAGTGAAGCGTCAGGAGAGACCCAGTACTTC. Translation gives CASSEASGETQYF.

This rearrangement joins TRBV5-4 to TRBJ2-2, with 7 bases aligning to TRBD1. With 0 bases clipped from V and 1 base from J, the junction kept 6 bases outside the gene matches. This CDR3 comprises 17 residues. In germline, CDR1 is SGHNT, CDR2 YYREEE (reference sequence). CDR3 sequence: CASSLEVGQMNTGELFF. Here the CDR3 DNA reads TGTGCCAGCAGCTTGGAAGTGGGACAGATGAACACCGGGGAGCTGTTTTTT.

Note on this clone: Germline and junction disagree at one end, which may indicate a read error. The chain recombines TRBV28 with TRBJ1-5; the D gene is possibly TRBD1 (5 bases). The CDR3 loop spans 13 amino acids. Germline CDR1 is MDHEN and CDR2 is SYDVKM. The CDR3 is CASSMTVNLPQHF. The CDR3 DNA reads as TGTGCCAGCAGTATGACAGTCAATCTGCCCCAGCATTTT.

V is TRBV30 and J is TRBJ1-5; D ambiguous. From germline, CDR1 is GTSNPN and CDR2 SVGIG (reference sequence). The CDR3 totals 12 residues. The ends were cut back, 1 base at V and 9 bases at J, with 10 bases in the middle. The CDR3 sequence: CAWSGSSGPQHF. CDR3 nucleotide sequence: TGTGCCTGGAGTGGGAGCTCAGGGCCCCAGCATTTT.

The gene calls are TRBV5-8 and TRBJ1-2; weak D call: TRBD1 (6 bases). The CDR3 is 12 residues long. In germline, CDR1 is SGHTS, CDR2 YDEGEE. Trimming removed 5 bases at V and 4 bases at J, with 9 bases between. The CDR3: CASRGGGYGYTF. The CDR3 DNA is TGTGCCAGCAGAGGGGGGGGCTATGGCTACACCTTC.

The CDR3 spells CASSLEGFGNTIYF. CDR3 coding DNA: TGTGCCAGCAGCTTAGAGGGTTTTGGAAACACCATATATTTT. V usage is TRBV7-9 and J usage is TRBJ1-3; D remains unclear. The germline V and J ends were trimmed by 1 base and 3 bases, with 7 bases remaining between them. CDR1 is SEHNR, CDR2 FQNEAQ, per germline (reference sequence). The CDR3 runs to 14 residues. Complete variable domain (other parts from reference TRBV7-9 and TRBJ1-3): DTGVSQNPRHKITKRGQNVTFRCDPISEHNRLYWYRQTLGQGPEFLTYFQNEAQLEKSRLLSDRFSAERPKGSFSTLEIQRTEQGDSAMYLCASSLEGFGNTIYFGEGSWLTVV.

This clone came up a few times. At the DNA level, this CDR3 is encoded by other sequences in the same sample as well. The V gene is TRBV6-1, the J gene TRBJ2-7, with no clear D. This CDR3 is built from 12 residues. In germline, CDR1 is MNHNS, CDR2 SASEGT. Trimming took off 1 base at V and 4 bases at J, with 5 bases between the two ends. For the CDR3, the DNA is TGTGCCAGCAGTGAAGTAGGGTACGAGCAGTACTTC. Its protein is CASSEVGYEQYF.

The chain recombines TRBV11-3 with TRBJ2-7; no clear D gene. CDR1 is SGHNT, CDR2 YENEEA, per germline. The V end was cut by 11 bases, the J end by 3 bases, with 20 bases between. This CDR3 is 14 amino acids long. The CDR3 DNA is TGTGCCCTAAGGGCGTATTTACAAGTCTACGAGCAGTACTTC. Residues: CALRAYLQVYEQYF.

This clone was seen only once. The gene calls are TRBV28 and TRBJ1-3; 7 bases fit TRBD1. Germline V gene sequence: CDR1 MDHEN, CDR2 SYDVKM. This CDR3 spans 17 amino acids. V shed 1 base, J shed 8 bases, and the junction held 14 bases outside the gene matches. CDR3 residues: CASSLSGLGQLSYTIYF. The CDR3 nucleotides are TGTGCCAGCAGTTTATCCGGGCTGGGACAGCTCTCCTACACCATATATTTT.

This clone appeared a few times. The DNA for the CDR3 is TGTGCCAGCAGTGCCGCCAGGAGGGATGAGCAGTTCTTC. This translates into CASSAARRDEQFF. The V call is TRBV28, the J call TRBJ2-1; a weak D match, TRBD2 (6 bases). The germline V and J ends were trimmed by 5 bases and 8 bases, with 13 bases remaining between them. This CDR3 is built from 13 residues. CDR1 and CDR2 from the germline V gene are MDHEN and SYDVKM.